What follows is one T cell receptor beta chain and its context. This receptor's antigen is unknown. No qualities accompany the bases; no much larger clone lies one base away. This specimen comes from a study of T cell changes during pregnancy in multiple sclerosis (dated by TCRdb to the late 2010s). About the investigation overall: In women with multiple sclerosis, the researchers looked at how the T cell repertoire shifted as pregnancy progressed.

The germline V gene supplies CDR1 MDHEN and CDR2 SYDVKM. Taken from cysteine to phenylalanine, the CDR3 has 12 residues. Kept here is only the CDR3 DNA, which spans 36 bases and is read in frame from base 1. A distance of 12 bases separates the germline ends of V and J, which lose 2 bases and 13 bases respectively. Libraries were built with the immunoSEQ multiplex PCR assay. In TCRdb, the immuneACCESS table is reduced to in-frame sequences with V and J assigned. These tables do not hold every clone; where another copy was compared, an unresolved V gene accounts for under half, and the others remain unexplained. The sample data list roughly 39,000 clones, and roughly 92% of these were observed just once. The top ten clonotypes cover approximately 0.79% of the sample.

This TCR was sampled from a female donor with multiple sclerosis, enrolled in a pregnancy study. The receptor chain draws on TRBV28 and TRBJ1-5, with the D segment identity uncertain. The sequencing used CD4+ T cells from peripheral blood mononuclear cells, collected before pregnancy. The CDR3 protein is CASSLKDTSQHF. The DNA sequence follows: TGTGCCAGCAGTTTAAAAGACACGTCTCAGCATTTT.